This TCR beta chain was recovered during a study of control samples from healthy donors and cancer patients. The method was immunoSEQ multiplex PCR; TCRdb's version includes in-frame clones alone and lacks a portion of them. Here the sample spans about 31,000 clones, roughly 95% being singletons. The CDR3 is made up of 16 amino acids. From germline, CDR1 is SEHNR and CDR2 FQNEAQ (reference sequence). Between the trimmed V and J ends, which lost 7 bases and 0 bases, there was a span of 17 bases. The material sequenced was blood. The clonotype originates from a man in his sixties in good health. The chain joins TRBV7-9 to TRBJ2-3; D gene unclear. CDR3 DNA: TGTGCCAGCACCCTTCTCCCGGCAGGTAGCACAGATACGCAGTATTTT. Its protein is CASTLLPAGSTDTQYF.